The clone carrying this TCR beta chain occurred a few times. Its antigen is currently unknown. This specimen comes from a study of beta chain features in type 1 diabetes. Findings of the study overall: Among patients, naive, central memory and Treg TCRB repertoires appeared more similar than among healthy donors.

The collection from each donor was one heparinised blood draw averaging about 116 mL. Using CD45RO/CCR7/CD25/CD127/CD95/CD27, CD4+ naive, central memory, regulatory and stem cell-like memory cells were sorted. Each sorted fraction was over 95% pure. The study reverse transcribed the entire isolated RNA, so it sequenced expressed TCRB transcripts. Only in-frame clones appear in the TCRdb table, and some are missing; sequencing was by immunoSEQ multiplex PCR. The sample lists 200,000 to 250,000 clones, over 7.5% occurring once. Between the trimmed V and J ends, which lost 0 bases and 3 bases, there was a span of 9 bases. Germline V CDR1 and CDR2: MNHEY, SMNVEV (reference sequence). This CDR3 has 15 amino acids.

The V and J genes are TRBV27 and TRBJ1-5; no clear D. Material: naive CD4+ T cells from blood. The sequence was obtained from a woman between 18 and 30 years old in good health. This CDR3 reads CASSLSSVLNQPQHF. CDR3 bases: TGTGCCAGCAGTTTATCGTCAGTCCTCAATCAGCCCCAGCATTTT.